This T cell receptor (beta chain) was recovered during a study of molecular identifiers for immune sequencing clone quantification (dated by TCRdb to 2017 to 2018). For context, the study as a whole: For a replicate experiment, RNA from 20,000 or 100,000 naive CD8 T cells was divided into five aliquots, and four of the five aliquots were sequenced. This methods study benchmarked molecular-identifier clustering-based TCR repertoire sequencing (MIDCIRS) and TCR RNA copy counting, using CD8 T cells to do so.

Library preparation was by PCR. Data came from an Illumina HiSeq 4000. Preparation of bulk TCR libraries followed a previously described approach, with the TCR primers listed in Table S5. The Qiagen AllPrep DNA/RNA kit was used to purify total RNA. Reads from multiple sequencing runs of the same library were pooled before analysis. The published analysis was carried out like this. Reads were retained only if the reads had an exact TCR constant sequence, and the retained reads were trimmed to 150 nt and grouped according to their 12-nt molecular barcodes. Within each barcode group, reads were sub-clustered at a 15% Levenshtein threshold, and quality-weighted consensus sequences were built per RNA molecule. Non-functional sequences were filtered out, along with any lower-count sequence sitting one edit away from another sequence. Based on fitting two negative binomial distributions, any barcode sub-cluster with under 20% of the maximum read count was discarded. In-frame beta chains were kept once TCRdb had trimmed the public reads at Q25 with fastp and called clones with MiXCR. Identical CDR3 protein sequences are pooled into one entry, listed with their most common genes and DNA. The V and J calls and clone size come from TCRdb's table, not from the authors' own analysis. Counted in this sample were tens of thousands of distinct CDR3 sequences; under 30% of them appeared once. The ten top clones hold under 2% of the sample.

Libraries of naive CD8 T cells were generated from around 20,000 to 990,000 sorted cells, with 10%, 30% or 50% of the purified RNA used. On a BD FACSAria II, naive CD8 T cells were FACS-sorted as CD8+CD4-CCR7+CD45RA+ and collected into RLT Plus buffer. To test detection sensitivity, Jurkat RNA equivalent to more than 8 TCR copies was spiked into samples of about 20,000-1,100,000 naive CD8 T cells. CD8 T cells were enriched with RosetteSep CD8+ T Cell Enrichment Cocktail and Ficoll-Paque, followed by ACK red cell lysis. What the authors observed across the whole study: Highly expanded clone sizes could be underestimated because identical TCR molecules may share a barcode. Modeling estimated around 3 recovered TCR RNA copies per cell, compared with roughly 10 by digital PCR, which implies roughly 30% capture efficiency. In CMV-specific effector cells, over 99% of molecules were held by clones above 20 RNA copies, whereas under 1% of molecules were held by such clones in naive cells. Naive libraries contained spiked-in Jurkat TCR RNA (approximately ten copies' worth), which is not part of the donor repertoire. When barcode sub-clustering was not used, chimeric consensus sequences inflated TCR diversity, with chimeras reaching as high as 47%. Spiked-in Jurkat TCR RNA equivalent to a single cell was reported to be detectable even among one million naive CD8 T cells.

The sample holds a few counts of this clonotype. The antigen it recognizes is unknown. This may stem from a read error, because a much larger clone lies one nucleotide away. CDR1 is given as SGHTA and CDR2 as FQGNSA, both from the germline V gene. The CDR3 starts with the cysteine, ends with the phenylalanine, and has 17 residues. Here the CDR3 DNA is all that survives: 51 bases in frame from base 1. V and J are truncated by 5 bases and 10 bases respectively, leaving an intervening sequence of 28 bases. This clonotype was obtained from a human donor in good health. Some libraries in this study had Jurkat cell RNA spiked in. This chain joins TRBV7-2 to TRBJ2-3; 6 matching bases give a weak D call of TRBD2. Sequenced input: naive CD8+ T cells from blood, with Jurkat cell RNA spiked in. What this sample's cell subset or site label stands for: FACS-sorted CD8+CD4-CCR7+CD45RA+ naive T cells. The DNA sequence follows: TGTGCCAGCAGCGCGAACCGGGACTCTCCCGGTCGGGATGCGCAGTATTTT. This yields the protein CASSANRDSPGRDAQYF.